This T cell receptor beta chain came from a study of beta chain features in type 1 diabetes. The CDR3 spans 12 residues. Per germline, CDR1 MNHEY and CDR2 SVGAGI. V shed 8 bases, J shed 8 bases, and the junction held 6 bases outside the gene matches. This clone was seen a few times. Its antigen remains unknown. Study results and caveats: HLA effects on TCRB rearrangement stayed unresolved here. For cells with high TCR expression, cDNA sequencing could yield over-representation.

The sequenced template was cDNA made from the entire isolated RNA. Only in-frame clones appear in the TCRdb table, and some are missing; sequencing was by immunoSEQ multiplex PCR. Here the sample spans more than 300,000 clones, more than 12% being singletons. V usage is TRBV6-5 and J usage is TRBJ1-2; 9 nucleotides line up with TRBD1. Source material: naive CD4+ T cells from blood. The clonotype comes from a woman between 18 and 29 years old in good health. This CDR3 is CASRGQGGGYTF. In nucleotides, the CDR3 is TGTGCCAGCCGGGGACAGGGTGGCGGCTACACCTTC.